Reported below is one T cell receptor beta chain. Its antigen remains unknown. This specimen belongs to a study of blood T cells in healthy people across ages. The CDR3 sequence is 14 residues long. Losses at the gene ends were 6 bases for V and 4 bases for J; bases not matched to a gene: 8. For the second PCR, which ran for roughly 6 to 11 cycles, a sample-barcoded 5' primer and a J-beta primer mix were used. All samples gave at least 2.5 million CDR3-containing paired-end reads. TCRdb re-analysed the 5' RACE reads in MiXCR, keeping a single row per CDR3 protein. The sample has about 800,000 distinct CDR3 sequences, about 25% seen once. Broader study findings: Changes seen in expanded clonotypes were possibly confounded by donor CMV status left unknown.

These data are also associated with another study on T cells of mothers and their children. That work contributes: The authors added sample barcodes and 2-4 random nucleotides using the M1S primer of the second PCR.

The specimen was blood. The receptor was isolated from a boy younger than 18 in good health. This chain uses TRBV12-3 or TRBV12-4 with TRBJ1-1, with 7 bases identical to TRBD1. CDR3 amino acids: CASRTTGHATEAFF. The CDR3 bases are TGTGCCAGCAGAACGACAGGGCACGCCACTGAAGCTTTCTTT.